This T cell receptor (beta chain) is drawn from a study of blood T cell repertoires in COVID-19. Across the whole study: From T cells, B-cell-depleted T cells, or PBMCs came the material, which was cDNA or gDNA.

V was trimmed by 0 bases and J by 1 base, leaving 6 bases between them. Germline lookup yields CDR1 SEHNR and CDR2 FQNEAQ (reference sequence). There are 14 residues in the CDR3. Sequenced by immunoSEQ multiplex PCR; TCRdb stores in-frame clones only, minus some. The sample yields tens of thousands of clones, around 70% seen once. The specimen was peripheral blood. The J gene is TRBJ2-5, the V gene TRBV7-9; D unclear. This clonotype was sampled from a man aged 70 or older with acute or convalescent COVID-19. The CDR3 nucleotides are TGTGCCAGCAGCTTAGCGCCTACCCAAGAGACCCAGTACTTC. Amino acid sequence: CASSLAPTQETQYF.